This record looks at one T cell receptor beta chain sequence and its context. This clonotype occurred many times. What this receptor recognizes is not known. Base quality data are lacking; no much larger clone is found one base away. The time point label corresponds to: persistent/refractory GD, antithyroid drugs over 5 years with positive TRAb. RNA was extracted from PBMCs in TRIzol for both TCR sequencing and RNA sequencing. The diagnosis of Graves' disease was made according to American Thyroid Association guidelines. Patients were recruited from an endocrinology department in Xi'an, China. Each patient gave 9 to 10 milliliters of peripheral blood, collected in an EDTA anticoagulant tube. Ficoll Paque Plus density gradient separation was used to isolate PBMCs, and no further T cell sorting was done. RNA quality was checked with an Agilent 2100 Bioanalyzer and agarose gel, and concentration with a NanoDrop 2000.

Libraries were made using multiplex PCR. Sequencing used an Illumina HiSeq 4000. TCR beta libraries were built with iRepertoire HTBI primers and Arm-PCR amplification of CDR3 regions. Before sequencing, the PCR products underwent gel purification. The authors processed their data as follows. Gene usage analysis of CDR3 amino acid clonotypes relied on the 60 or so TRBV and about 13 TRBJ segments identified across samples. COPE and FqMerger were used to merge filtered high-quality paired reads into contigs. BLAST was used to align contigs to IMGT TRBV, TRBD and TRBJ reference genes, with CDR3 defined following IMGT. Clonotypes above 0.1% frequency were classified as highly expanded clones. Repertoire diversity was measured by Shannon entropy, and V-J evenness by the Gini coefficient. A clonotype was considered public if more than one individual shared it. The public reads were reanalyzed by TCRdb: fastp trimming at Q25, MiXCR alignment, in-frame beta chains only. A single entry per CDR3 protein holds the most common genes and DNA from its merged rows. The V and J calls and clone size come from TCRdb's table, not from the authors' own analysis. The sample has about 430,000 distinct CDR3 sequences on record, roughly 21% of them singletons. The top ten hold roughly an eighth of the sample.

The entry originates in a study of regulatory T cells in long-lasting Graves disease (dated by TCRdb to 2020 to 2022). Notes on the research overall: To count as having persistent Graves' disease, a patient had to have received antithyroid drug treatment for over 5 years with TSH receptor autoantibodies remaining persistently positive. Persistent Graves' disease patients were compared with newly diagnosed Graves' disease patients by peripheral blood TCR sequencing and RNA sequencing. The study was conducted in China and was registered as a clinical trial. A total of roughly 33 samples were covered by TCR sequencing, comprising approximately 13 persistent and around 20 newly diagnosed Graves' disease patients. On average, persistent Graves' disease patients in the clinical cohort had been on antithyroid drugs for around ten years.

Including the terminal cysteine and phenylalanine, the CDR3 comprises 19 residues. Here the CDR3 DNA is all that survives: 57 bases in frame from base 1. The germline V gene yields MDHEN for CDR1 and SYDVKM for CDR2. The germline V end is reduced by 5 bases and the J end by 4 bases; junction bases left unmatched: 20. The full study reports these points: Peripheral blood alone was examined, since thyroid tissue, which constituted the primary lesion, could not be accessed. Patients with persistent disease shared more public clonotypes (around 2,500) than newly diagnosed patients did (about 1,000). The authors acknowledged the small sample size as a limitation that may reduce accuracy. Compared with newly diagnosed patients, patients with persistent Graves' disease had lower TCR Shannon entropy and fewer highly expanded clones, which suggests clonal expansion. Persistent disease showed preferential use of TRBV28, TRBJ1-2 and TRBJ2-5, whereas newly diagnosed disease favored TRBV20-1 and TRBJ2-1. Only the TCR beta chain was sequenced and analyzed.

This chain is built from TRBV28 and TRBJ2-5, with 9 central nucleotides matching TRBD2. The receptor comes from a female donor with Graves disease. The material was peripheral blood mononuclear cells (PBMCs), obtained when the disease was refractory, from a patient treated with antithyroid drugs. CDR3 sequence: CASSPYLGLAGVGGETQYF. In nucleotide form, the sequence is TGTGCCAGCAGTCCATATCTCGGGTTAGCGGGAGTGGGTGGAGAGACCCAGTACTTC.